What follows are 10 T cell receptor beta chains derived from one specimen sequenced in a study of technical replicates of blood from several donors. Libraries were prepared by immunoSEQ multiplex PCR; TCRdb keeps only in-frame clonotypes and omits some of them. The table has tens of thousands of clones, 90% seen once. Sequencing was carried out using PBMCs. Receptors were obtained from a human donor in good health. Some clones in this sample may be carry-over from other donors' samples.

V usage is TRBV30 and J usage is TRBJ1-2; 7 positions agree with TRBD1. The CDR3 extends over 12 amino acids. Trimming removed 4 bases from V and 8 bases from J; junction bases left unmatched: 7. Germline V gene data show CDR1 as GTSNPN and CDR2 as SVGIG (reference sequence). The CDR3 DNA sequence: TGTGCCTGGACAGACAGGGCTGGGGGCTACACCTTC. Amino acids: CAWTDRAGGYTF.

CDR3 region: CASSVWGDETQYF. The CDR3 DNA reads TGTGCCAGCAGCGTCTGGGGGGATGAGACCCAGTACTTC. The rearrangement links TRBV7-9 to TRBJ2-5, with D possibly matching TRBD2 (6 bases). CDR3 size: 13 residues. V gave up 5 bases and J gave up 5 bases, with 12 bases separating them. The germline V gene has CDR1 SEHNR and CDR2 FQNEAQ (reference sequence).

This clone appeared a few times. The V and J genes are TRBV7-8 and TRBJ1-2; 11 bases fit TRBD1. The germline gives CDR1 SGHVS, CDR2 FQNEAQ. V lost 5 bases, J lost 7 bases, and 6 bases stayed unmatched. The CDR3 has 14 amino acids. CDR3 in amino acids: CASSKDRGHGGYTF. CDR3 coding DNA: TGTGCCAGCAGCAAGGACAGGGGGCACGGTGGCTACACCTTC.

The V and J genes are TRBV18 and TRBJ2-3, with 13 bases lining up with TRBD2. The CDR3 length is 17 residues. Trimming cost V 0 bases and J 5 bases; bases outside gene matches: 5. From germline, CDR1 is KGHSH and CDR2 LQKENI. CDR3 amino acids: CASSPPGLAGILDTQYF. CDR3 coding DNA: TGTGCCAGCTCACCACCGGGACTAGCGGGAATTTTAGATACGCAGTATTTT.

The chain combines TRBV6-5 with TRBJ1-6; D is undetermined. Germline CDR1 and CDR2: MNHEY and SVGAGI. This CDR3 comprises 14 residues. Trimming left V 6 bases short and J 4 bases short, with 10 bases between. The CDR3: CASRMTPYNSPLHF. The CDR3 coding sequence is TGTGCCAGCAGGATGACACCATATAATTCACCCCTCCACTTT.

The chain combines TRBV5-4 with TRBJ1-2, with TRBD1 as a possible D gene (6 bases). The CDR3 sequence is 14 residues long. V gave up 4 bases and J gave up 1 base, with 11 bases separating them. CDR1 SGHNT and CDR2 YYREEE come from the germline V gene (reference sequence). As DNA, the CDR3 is TGTGCCAGCAGCCTGACAGGAATTAACTATGGCTACACCTTC. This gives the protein CASSLTGINYGYTF.

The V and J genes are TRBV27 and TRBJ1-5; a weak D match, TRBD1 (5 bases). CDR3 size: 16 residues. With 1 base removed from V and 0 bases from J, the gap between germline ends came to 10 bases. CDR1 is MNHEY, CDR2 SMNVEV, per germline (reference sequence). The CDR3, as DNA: TGTGCCAGCAGTTTATGGGGCACCGATAGCAATCAGCCCCAGCATTTT. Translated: CASSLWGTDSNQPQHF.

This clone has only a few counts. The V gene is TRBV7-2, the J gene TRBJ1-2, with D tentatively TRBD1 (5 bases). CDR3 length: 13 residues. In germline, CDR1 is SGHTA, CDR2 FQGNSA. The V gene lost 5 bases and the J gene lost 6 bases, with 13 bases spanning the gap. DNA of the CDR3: TGTGCCAGCAGCCTAAGGGGCGGTAATGGCTACACCTTC. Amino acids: CASSLRGGNGYTF.

This CDR3 is CASSVPGLTGTDTQYF. For the CDR3, the DNA is TGTGCCAGCAGCGTACCGGGACTAACGGGCACAGATACGCAGTATTTT. The rearrangement links TRBV7-2 to TRBJ2-3; 7 bases align to TRBD2. CDR1 and CDR2 from the germline V gene are SGHTA and FQGNSA. V was pared by 5 bases and J by 1 base, with 9 bases of the junction left unmatched. This CDR3 is built from 16 residues.

CDR3 DNA sequence: TGTGCCAGCAGCCCCCCGGCGGGAGGCACAGATACGCAGTATTTT. As protein: CASSPPAGGTDTQYF. This sequence joins TRBV27 and TRBJ2-3; TRBD2 matches 7 bases. The V and J ends lost 6 bases and 1 base, in that order; junction bases with no gene match: 7. Per germline, CDR1 MNHEY and CDR2 SMNVEV (reference sequence). This CDR3 spans 15 amino acids.